The 32 T cell receptor beta chains given below trace back to one sample, sequenced in a study of T cells in Graves' hyperthyroidism and ophthalmopathy. RNA transcripts served as the template for amplifying TCR beta CDR3 regions. The HTBI primer set drove a first-round RT-PCR of the TCR CDR3. TCRdb re-called the multiplex PCR reads through MiXCR, storing one row per CDR3 protein. The sample yields roughly 550,000 distinct CDR3 sequences, around 16% seen once. The material sequenced was blood. The origin of the receptors is a woman in her twenties or thirties with Graves' ophthalmopathy.

This clonotype has at least ten counts. The rearrangement uses TRBV30 and TRBJ1-1; D is possibly TRBD1 (6 bases). The CDR3 has 13 amino acids. Germline CDR1 is GTSNPN and CDR2 is SVGIG (reference sequence). Deletions cut 2 bases from V and 5 bases from J, with 12 bases between. CDR3 sequence (DNA): TGTGCCTGGAGTCAGGGGCAGTGGACTGAAGCTTTCTTT. This gives the protein CAWSQGQWTEAFF.

This clonotype occurred many times. The rearrangement joins TRBV20-1 to TRBJ2-3, with 14 positions matching TRBD2. This CDR3 has 16 residues. V shed 3 bases, J shed 3 bases, and the junction held 5 bases outside the gene matches. Germline CDR1 is DFQATT and CDR2 is SNEGSKA (reference sequence). CDR3 bases: TGCAGTGCTAGTGTGACTAGCGGGAGGGGTACAGATACGCAGTATTTT. Its translation is CSASVTSGRGTDTQYF.

In this sample, this clonotype turned up many times. This sequence joins TRBV20-1 and TRBJ2-1; 8 bases fit TRBD2. Germline V gives CDR1 DFQATT, CDR2 SNEGSKA (reference sequence). The trim removed 0 bases at V and 12 bases at J, leaving 13 bases unmatched. The CDR3 runs 15 residues. The CDR3 bases are TGCAGTGCTAGAGACACTAGCGGCCAAACTGGGGGGCAGTTCTTC. Protein product: CSARDTSGQTGGQFF.

This clonotype came up many times. The V gene is TRBV25-1, the J gene TRBJ1-3; the D gene is possibly TRBD1 (6 bases). Trimming took off 3 bases at V and 0 bases at J, with 15 bases between the two ends. CDR1 is MGHDK and CDR2 is SYGVNS in the germline V gene. The CDR3 spans 17 residues. The CDR3 coding sequence is TGTGCCAGCAGTGATCCCACGACAGGCTACTCTGGAAACACCATATATTTT. Amino acids: CASSDPTTGYSGNTIYF.

This clonotype was observed at least ten times. In DNA form, the CDR3 reads TGCAGTGGTAAGAAGAGCGGGCTCTACTACGAGCAGTACTTC. It translates to CSGKKSGLYYEQYF. The rearrangement links TRBV20-1 to TRBJ2-7; perhaps TRBD2 as D (6 bases). This CDR3 spans 14 amino acids. Looked up from germline, CDR1 is DFQATT and CDR2 is SNEGSKA (reference sequence). V was shortened by 7 bases and J by 3 bases, with 19 bases between the two germline ends.

This clonotype was counted many times. V is TRBV28 and J is TRBJ1-4; 8 bases map to TRBD1. CDR3 length equals 14 residues. Losses at the gene ends were 5 bases for V and 10 bases for J; bases not matched to a gene: 9. Germline lookup yields CDR1 MDHEN and CDR2 SYDVKM. The DNA of the CDR3 is TGTGCCAGCAGTCAGGACAGGGAGGGTCCAAAACTGTTTTTT. It specifies CASSQDREGPKLFF.

Many counts were recorded for this clonotype. The chain is built from TRBV7-2 and TRBJ1-4; D is perhaps TRBD1 (5 bases). V was cut by 5 bases and J by 5 bases, with 12 bases left in between. The CDR3 has 14 amino acids. The V gene's germline CDR1 is SGHTA and CDR2 FQGNSA. CDR3 loop: CASSLGPKNEKLFF. Here the CDR3 DNA reads TGTGCCAGCAGCCTGGGGCCAAAAAATGAAAAACTGTTTTTT.

The sample holds a few counts of this clonotype. V and J are TRBV5-5 and TRBJ2-1; tentative D call: TRBD1 (5 bases). Germline-derived CDR1 and CDR2 are SGHKS and YYEKEE (reference sequence). This CDR3 region has 15 residues. The V end lost 4 bases, the J end lost 13 bases, and 24 bases lay between the germline ends. The CDR3 sequence: CASSQNRKSSIVQFF. In DNA form, the CDR3 reads TGTGCCAGCAGCCAGAACAGGAAAAGCTCCATCGTTCAGTTCTTC. The full variable domain, with the rest looked up from reference TRBV5-5 and TRBJ2-1, is DAGVTQSPTHLIKTRGQQVTLRCSPISGHKSVSWYQQVLGQGPQFIFQYYEKEERGRGNFPDRFSARQFPNYSSELNVNALLLGDSALYLCASSQNRKSSIVQFFGPGTRLTVL.

V and J are TRBV19 and TRBJ1-4; D uncertain. The V gene lost 6 bases and the J gene lost 3 bases, with 11 bases spanning the gap. Per germline, CDR1 LNHDA and CDR2 SQIVND (reference sequence). This CDR3 has 14 amino acids. Here the CDR3 reads CASRPDLANEKLFF. CDR3 sequence (DNA): TGTGCCAGTAGGCCCGACTTGGCTAATGAAAAACTGTTTTTT.

This clonotype was seen ten or more times. The rearrangement links TRBV7-2 to TRBJ2-2, with D perhaps being TRBD1 or TRBD2 (5 bases each). The CDR3 covers 16 residues. Germline CDR1 is SGHTA and CDR2 is FQGNSA. The V gene lost 7 bases and the J gene lost 1 base, with 16 bases spanning the gap. The CDR3 DNA is TGTGCCAGCATCCCACAGGTTGCGGGGAACACCGGGGAGCTGTTTTTT. This sequence encodes CASIPQVAGNTGELFF.

This clonotype appeared a few times. This chain links TRBV4-3 with TRBJ2-3; TRBD1 aligns across 8 bases. This CDR3 is 15 amino acids long. Unmatched junction bases numbered 6, after V lost 3 bases and J lost 4 bases. CDR1 and CDR2 from the germline V gene are LGHNA and YSLEER. The CDR3 region has the DNA TGCGCCAGCAGCCACAGACAGGGGTGGGCAGATACGCAGTATTTT. Translating gives CASSHRQGWADTQYF.

This clonotype has at least ten counts. The V gene is TRBV12-3 or TRBV12-4, the J gene TRBJ2-7, with 10 nucleotides matching TRBD2. The ends lost 4 bases at V and 2 bases at J; junction bases unmatched: 5. CDR3 size: 15 residues. The CDR3 sequence: CASSSSGRGPYEQYF. The CDR3 DNA reads as TGTGCCAGCAGTTCTAGCGGGAGAGGGCCCTACGAGCAGTACTTC.

This clonotype has a count of ten or more. V usage is TRBV11-2 and J usage is TRBJ2-5; 8 nucleotides align to TRBD2. The ends lost 3 bases at V and 3 bases at J; junction bases unmatched: 18. Germline V gene data show CDR1 as SGHAT and CDR2 as FQNNGV. The CDR3 has 19 amino acids. CDR3 DNA sequence: TGTGCCAGCAGCTTCCCTTCCCGGGGGGGCTATTCGCACAAAGAGACCCAGTACTTC. It translates to CASSFPSRGGYSHKETQYF.

This chain joins TRBV5-1 and TRBJ2-7, with 7 bases identical to TRBD1. The germline CDR1 and CDR2 sequences are SGHRS and YFSETQ. V shed 4 bases, J shed 0 bases, and the junction held 7 bases outside the gene matches. CDR3 length equals 15 residues. The CDR3 loop is CASSPLQGSSYEQYF. DNA of the CDR3: TGCGCCAGCAGCCCCTTACAGGGGTCCTCCTACGAGCAGTACTTC.

This clonotype was counted a few times. This chain connects TRBV7-9 to TRBJ2-5; TRBD2 aligns across 7 bases. J was trimmed by 0 bases and V by 2 bases; bases with no gene match: 6. CDR1 is SEHNR, CDR2 FQNEAQ, per germline (reference sequence). CDR3 length: 16 amino acids. CDR3 protein: CASSLKLAEYQETQYF. The CDR3 DNA reads as TGTGCCAGCAGCTTAAAGCTAGCGGAATACCAAGAGACCCAGTACTTC.

This clonotype was counted a few times. The chain uses TRBV28 and TRBJ2-2; D ambiguous. This CDR3 is 12 amino acids long. V lost 5 bases and J 5 bases, leaving 6 bases between the germline ends. Per the germline V gene, CDR1 is MDHEN and CDR2 is SYDVKM. The DNA for the CDR3 is TGTGCCAGCAGTAAGAGGACCGGGGAGCTGTTTTTT. Its protein is CASSKRTGELFF. Filled out from reference TRBV28 and TRBJ2-2, the complete variable domain reads DVKVTQSSRYLVKRTGEKVFLECVQDMDHENMFWYRQDPGLGLRLIYFSYDVKMKEKGDIPEGYSVSREKKERFSLILESASTNQTSMYLCASSKRTGELFFGEGSRLTVL.

In this sample, this clonotype turned up once. A much larger clone is a single base away; this may be a read error. V gene TRBV29-1 combines with J gene TRBJ1-1; 7 nucleotides match TRBD1. Germline V gene data show CDR1 as SQVTM and CDR2 as ANQGSEA. The CDR3 spans 12 residues. J was trimmed by 3 bases and V by 4 bases; bases with no gene match: 2. The CDR3 loop is CSVGRGDTEAFF. In DNA form, the CDR3 reads TGCAGCGTTGGCAGGGGGGACACTGAAGCTTTCTTT.

V gene TRBV7-9 combines with J gene TRBJ2-1, with D possibly matching TRBD1 (6 bases). V lost 2 bases and J lost 6, with 20 bases in between. Germline CDR1 is SEHNR and CDR2 is FQNEAQ (reference sequence). This CDR3 has 17 amino acids. In DNA, the CDR3 is TGTGCCAGCAGCTTATCCCCTATGGGGCTGGGGGCCAATGAGCAGTTCTTC. It is translated as CASSLSPMGLGANEQFF. Based on the CDR3 plus reference TRBV7-9 and TRBJ2-1, the full variable domain is DTGVSQNPRHKITKRGQNVTFRCDPISEHNRLYWYRQTLGQGPEFLTYFQNEAQLEKSRLLSDRFSAERPKGSFSTLEIQRTEQGDSAMYLCASSLSPMGLGANEQFFGPGTRLTVL.

This clonotype was detected ten times or more. The chain employs TRBV29-1 and TRBJ2-1; D perhaps matches TRBD1 (6 bases). This CDR3 region has 12 residues. Germline V gives CDR1 SQVTM, CDR2 ANQGSEA. Trimming took off 5 bases at V and 5 bases at J, with 10 bases between the two ends. CDR3 sequence: CSVFSGDNEQFF. Written as DNA, the CDR3 is TGCAGCGTTTTTTCAGGGGACAATGAGCAGTTCTTC.

The chain couples TRBV20-1 to TRBJ1-3; D perhaps matches TRBD1 (6 bases). V was pared by 3 bases and J by 0 bases, with 15 bases between. This CDR3 is 16 amino acids long. The germline gives CDR1 DFQATT, CDR2 SNEGSKA (reference sequence). CDR3 residues: CSARGRGDLSGNTIYF. In DNA form, the CDR3 reads TGCAGTGCTAGGGGCAGGGGCGACCTCTCTGGAAACACCATATATTTT.

The sample holds a few counts of this clonotype. This chain links TRBV28 with TRBJ2-4, with D perhaps matching TRBD1 (6 bases). V lost 3 bases and J 9 bases, leaving 18 bases between the germline ends. This CDR3 spans 15 amino acids. Germline CDR1 MDHEN, CDR2 SYDVKM. The DNA of the CDR3 is TGTGCCAGCAGTTTTGGGGGCCTAAGGGAAGGCATTCAGTACTTC. The encoded protein is CASSFGGLREGIQYF. Full variable domain (outside the CDR3, taken from reference TRBV28 and TRBJ2-4): DVKVTQSSRYLVKRTGEKVFLECVQDMDHENMFWYRQDPGLGLRLIYFSYDVKMKEKGDIPEGYSVSREKKERFSLILESASTNQTSMYLCASSFGGLREGIQYFGAGTRLSVL.

This clonotype was counted many times. The rearrangement uses TRBV28 and TRBJ2-3; D may be TRBD1 or TRBD2 (7 bases each). The germline V gene encodes CDR1 MDHEN and CDR2 SYDVKM. CDR3 length equals 14 residues. The V gene lost 6 bases and the J gene lost 4 bases, with 14 bases spanning the gap. The CDR3, as DNA: TGTGCCAGCAGATCAGGGGGGGCGGCAGATACGCAGTATTTT. The encoded protein is CASRSGGAADTQYF. Together with reference TRBV28 and TRBJ2-3, the CDR3 gives the full variable domain: DVKVTQSSRYLVKRTGEKVFLECVQDMDHENMFWYRQDPGLGLRLIYFSYDVKMKEKGDIPEGYSVSREKKERFSLILESASTNQTSMYLCASRSGGAADTQYFGPGTRLTVL.

Ten or more counts support this clonotype. The chain combines TRBV24-1 with TRBJ2-5, with D possibly TRBD1 on 6 matching bases. The CDR3 has 15 amino acids. V was pared by 4 bases and J by 3 bases, with 14 bases between. Germline values: CDR1 KGHDR, CDR2 SFDVKD. The CDR3 DNA sequence: TGTGCCACCAGTGACCCTAGGACAGCAAAAGAGACCCAGTACTTC. Protein: CATSDPRTAKETQYF.

This clonotype was detected a few times. Since no conserved phenylalanine or tryptophan closes the CDR3, a read error is the likely cause. The chain uses TRBV11-2 and TRBJ1-4; D is perhaps TRBD1 (6 bases). Germline CDR1 is SGHAT and CDR2 is FQNNGV. This CDR3 region has 18 residues. Trimming removed 1 base at V and 3 bases at J, with 18 bases between. The CDR3 nucleotides read TGTGCCAGCAGCTTAGGGGGCTGGGGGCTCGGAGCTAATGAAAAACTGTTTCTT. Translation gives CASSLGGWGLGANEKLFL.

In this sample, this clonotype turned up many times. J is TRBJ2-1 and V is TRBV4-2; D remains ambiguous. CDR1 and CDR2 (germline): LGHNA, YNFKEQ. V shed 0 bases and J shed 6 bases, with 9 bases lying between them. There are 14 residues in the CDR3. The CDR3 DNA reads TGTGCCAGCAGCCAAGATACCAGTACCAATGAGCAGTTCTTC. This codes for CASSQDTSTNEQFF.

This clonotype was counted many times. The chain has TRBV7-9 and TRBJ2-3; weak D call: TRBD2 (6 bases). The CDR3 totals 15 residues. CDR1 SEHNR and CDR2 FQNEAQ come from the germline V gene (reference sequence). The germline V and J ends were trimmed by 5 bases and 0 bases, with 12 bases remaining between them. This CDR3 is CASSPERASTDTQYF. CDR3 sequence (DNA): TGTGCCAGCAGCCCCGAGCGGGCTAGCACAGATACGCAGTATTTT.

The V and J genes are TRBV29-1 and TRBJ2-3; D may be TRBD2 (6 bases). With 6 bases removed from V and 3 bases from J, the gap between germline ends came to 19 bases. This CDR3 contains 15 residues. Germline V gene sequence: CDR1 SQVTM, CDR2 ANQGSEA. The CDR3 is CSVLNMGGMTDTQYF. CDR3 in DNA: TGCAGCGTACTAAACATGGGGGGAATGACAGATACGCAGTATTTT.

This clonotype was detected many times. This chain joins TRBV20-1 and TRBJ2-3; 9 bases are a match to TRBD2. J gave up 8 bases and V 3 bases, and 18 bases lay outside the gene matches. The CDR3 is 17 amino acids. From germline, CDR1 is DFQATT and CDR2 SNEGSKA (reference sequence). The CDR3 protein is CSASGVAGDAPDGTQYF. In DNA form, the CDR3 reads TGCAGTGCTAGCGGTGTAGCGGGGGACGCCCCAGACGGTACGCAGTATTTT.

The chain employs TRBV7-9 and TRBJ2-5, with D perhaps matching TRBD2 (6 bases). V dropped 7 bases and J dropped 0 bases, with 9 bases sitting between them. Per the germline V gene, CDR1 is SEHNR and CDR2 is FQNEAQ (reference sequence). The length of the CDR3 is 13 residues. The chain's CDR3 is CASTGENQETQYF. DNA of the CDR3: TGTGCCAGCACGGGGGAGAACCAAGAGACCCAGTACTTC.

Notes on this clonotype: Being one base from a much bigger clone, this may be a read error. CDR3 DNA sequence: TGCAGTGCTAGAGATCCTCGACAGGGTCATAACTACGAGCAGTACTTC. It yields the protein CSARDPRQGHNYEQYF. The chain is built from TRBV20-1 and TRBJ2-7; 7 bases fit TRBD1. The CDR3 runs 16 residues. The V segment lost 0 bases and the J segment 3 bases; nucleotides outside the gene matches: 11. Germline assignment: CDR1 DFQATT and CDR2 SNEGSKA (reference sequence).

This clonotype showed up many times. V is TRBV28 and J is TRBJ2-7, with 10 bases identical to TRBD1. CDR3 length: 14 residues. The V segment lost 6 bases and the J segment 7 bases; nucleotides outside the gene matches: 9. The germline gives CDR1 MDHEN, CDR2 SYDVKM. The CDR3 loop reads CASRLTGTGVEQYF. The CDR3 region has the DNA TGTGCCAGCAGGCTTACCGGGACAGGGGTGGAGCAGTACTTC.

Only a few counts were recorded for this clonotype. The chain uses TRBV6-2 or TRBV6-3 and TRBJ2-7; 7 bases line up with TRBD1. Germline assignment: CDR1 MNHEY and CDR2 SVGEGT. This CDR3 region has 15 residues. Unmatched junction bases numbered 13, after V lost 9 bases and J lost 2 bases. The CDR3 DNA reads TGTGCCAGGACCCATGAGACAGGGCCCCCCTACGAGCAGTACTTC. Translation gives CARTHETGPPYEQYF.